The source of this T cell receptor beta chain is a study of blood T cell repertoires in COVID-19. This clone has just a few counts. Original methodology: Cell counts per sample came from amplifying reference gene primers. Profiled with immunoSEQ multiplex PCR; TCRdb holds only in-frame clones, not every one. Clone size and the V and J calls come from that table; the DNA yielded D and trimming. The sample has tens of thousands of clones, more than 70% seen once. The germline gives CDR1 SGHDT, CDR2 YYEEEE. V lost 4 bases to trimming and J lost 2 bases; unmatched junction nucleotides: 1. The CDR3 consists of 14 residues.

Sample: peripheral blood. The chain joins TRBV5-6 to TRBJ2-1; 9 nucleotides line up with TRBD2. The receptor was derived from a man in his forties or fifties with COVID-19, enrolled during active disease. The CDR3 loop reads CASSIAGAYNEQFF. In nucleotides, the CDR3 is TGTGCCAGCAGCATAGCGGGGGCCTACAATGAGCAGTTCTTC.